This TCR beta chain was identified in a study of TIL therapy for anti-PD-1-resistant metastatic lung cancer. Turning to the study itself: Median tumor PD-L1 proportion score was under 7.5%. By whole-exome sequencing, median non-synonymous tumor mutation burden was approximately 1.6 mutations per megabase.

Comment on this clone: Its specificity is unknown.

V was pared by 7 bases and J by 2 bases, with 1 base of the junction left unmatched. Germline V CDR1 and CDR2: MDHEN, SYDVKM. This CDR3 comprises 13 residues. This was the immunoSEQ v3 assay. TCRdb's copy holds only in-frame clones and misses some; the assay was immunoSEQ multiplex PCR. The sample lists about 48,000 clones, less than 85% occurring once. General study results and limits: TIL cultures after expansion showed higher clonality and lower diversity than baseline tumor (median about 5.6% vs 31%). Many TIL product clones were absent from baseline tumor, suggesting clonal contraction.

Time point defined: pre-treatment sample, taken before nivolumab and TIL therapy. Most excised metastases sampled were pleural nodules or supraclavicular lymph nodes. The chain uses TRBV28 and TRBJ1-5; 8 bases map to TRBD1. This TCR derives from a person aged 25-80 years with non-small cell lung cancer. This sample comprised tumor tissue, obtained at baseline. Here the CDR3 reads CASKDRGNQPQHF. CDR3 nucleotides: TGTGCCAGCAAGGACAGGGGCAATCAGCCCCAGCATTTT.